Below, 32 T cell receptor beta chains from the same sample are listed, as sequenced in a study of shared clonotypes between healthy human individuals. The protocol was immunoSEQ multiplex PCR, while the TCRdb copy is restricted to in-frame clones and leaves out a portion. The table has roughly 2.5 million clones, more than 80% seen once. The sample taken for sequencing was naive CD4+ T cells sorted from blood. As to subset: CD45RA+ positively selected. These receptor sequences come from a man aged 18 to 29 in good health.

Note on this clone: Distinct nucleotide sequences in the sample also encode this CDR3. The CDR3 DNA sequence: TGTGCCAGCTCACCACCCGGCACACCACAAGAGACCCAGTACTTC. Translating it yields CASSPPGTPQETQYF. The rearrangement joins TRBV18 to TRBJ2-5; no clear D. Germline lookup yields CDR1 KGHSH and CDR2 LQKENI. V lost 0 bases and J lost 2, with 10 bases in between. There are 15 residues in the CDR3.

This clone was counted once. In the same sample, other DNA sequences code for this CDR3. Written as DNA, the CDR3 is TGTGCCAGCAGCTTCACAGGGGGTAACACTGAAGCTTTCTTT. Translated: CASSFTGGNTEAFF. The chain couples TRBV7-8 to TRBJ1-1; TRBD1 agrees at 8 bases. V trimming: 3 bases; J trimming: 2 bases; junction bases outside the gene matches: 2. Germline loops: CDR1 SGHVS, CDR2 FQNEAQ. This CDR3 is 14 amino acids long.

The chain links TRBV21-1 to TRBJ1-5; TRBD1 reflects the table's D call only, with no check against the DNA. TRBV21-1 is given as a pseudogene. The CDR3 sequence is 16 residues long. CDR3 protein: CASSKKHEVGNQPQHF. CDR3 sequence (DNA): TGTGCCAGCAGCAAGAAACACGAAGTGGGCAATCAGCCCCAGCATTTT.

V is TRBV5-1 and J is TRBJ2-5; 8 bases agree with TRBD1. V shed 4 bases and J 4 bases; nucleotides not matched to a gene: 9. In germline, CDR1 is SGHRS, CDR2 YFSETQ. This CDR3 comprises 15 residues. CDR3 loop: CASSSFPGGVETQYF. CDR3 DNA sequence: TGCGCCAGCAGCAGTTTTCCAGGGGGCGTAGAGACCCAGTACTTC. Looking up the rest from reference TRBV5-1 and TRBJ2-5 gives the full variable domain: KAGVTQTPRYLIKTRGQQVTLSCSPISGHRSVSWYQQTPGQGLQFLFEYFSETQRNKGNFPGRFSGRQFSNSRSEMNVSTLELGDSALYLCASSSFPGGVETQYFGPGTRLLVL.

The chain uses TRBV25-1 and TRBJ1-1; D remains unclear. Germline-derived CDR1 and CDR2 are MGHDK and SYGVNS. The CDR3 is 12 amino acids. The germline V and J ends were trimmed by 6 bases and 4 bases, with 9 bases remaining between them. For the CDR3, the DNA is TGTGCCAGCAGCGGGGTTGGCACTGAAGCTTTCTTT. Its protein product is CASSGVGTEAFF.

The V call is TRBV7-8, the J call TRBJ2-1; the match to TRBD2 covers 14 bases. The CDR3 extends over 13 amino acids. V lost 11 bases, J lost 8 bases, and 5 bases stayed unmatched. CDR1 and CDR2 from the germline V gene are SGHVS and FQNEAQ. This CDR3 reads CACRLAGGHEQFF. The CDR3, as DNA: TGTGCCTGTCGACTAGCGGGGGGGCATGAGCAGTTCTTC.

The count of this clone is one. V is TRBV10-3 and J is TRBJ2-7; 12 nucleotides line up with TRBD2. CDR1 and CDR2 from the germline V gene are ENHRY and SYGVKD. Trimming at V came to 8 bases and at J to 6 bases, leaving 8 bases not matched to a gene. The CDR3 is 14 residues long. CDR3 in DNA: TGTGCCATCGGACTAGCGGGGCCTGGAGGCGAGCAGTACTTC. It encodes CAIGLAGPGGEQYF.

Concerning this clone: The sample carries other DNA sequences with the same CDR3. The genes are TRBV9 and TRBJ2-5, with unresolved D. There are 13 residues in the CDR3. Germline V gene sequence: CDR1 SGDLS, CDR2 YYNGEE. Trimming removed 0 bases from V and 1 base from J, with 4 bases in between. The CDR3, as DNA: TGTGCCAGCAGCGTAGGCGTCCAAGAGACCCAGTACTTC. It codes for CASSVGVQETQYF. Variable domain in full (rest from reference TRBV9 and TRBJ2-5): DSGVTQTPKHLITATGQRVTLRCSPRSGDLSVYWYQQSLDQGLQFLIQYYNGEERAKGNILERFSAQQFPDLHSELNLSSLELGDSALYFCASSVGVQETQYFGPGTRLLVL.

The V and J genes are TRBV9 and TRBJ2-1, with 14 nucleotides matching TRBD2. V gave up 0 bases and J gave up 9 bases; unmatched junction bases: 8. This CDR3 is 17 amino acids long. The germline V gene encodes CDR1 SGDLS and CDR2 YYNGEE. CDR3 sequence reads: CASSVVPGLAGGSEQFF. Written as DNA, the CDR3 is TGTGCCAGCAGCGTAGTCCCCGGACTAGCGGGAGGCTCTGAGCAGTTCTTC.

CDR3 nucleotides: TGTGCCAGCAGTGAACTAGCGGGAGGGCCATCGTATTTT. Its translation is CASSELAGGPSYF. The chain carries TRBV6-4 and TRBJ2-3; 13 bases are a match to TRBD2. V was clipped by 3 bases and J by 14 bases; unmatched bases: 5. Germline V gene lookup returns CDR1 MRHNA and CDR2 SNTAGT. CDR3 size: 13 residues.

This chain uses TRBV28 with TRBJ1-6; 9 bases match TRBD1. The CDR3 runs to 18 residues. Germline V gene lookup returns CDR1 MDHEN and CDR2 SYDVKM. V shed 7 bases, J shed 0 bases, and the junction held 10 bases outside the gene matches. The CDR3 sequence: CASTPRGQGSSYNSPLHF. The CDR3 region has the DNA TGTGCCAGCACCCCTCGCGGACAGGGGAGCTCCTATAATTCACCCCTCCACTTT.

V and J are TRBV7-2 and TRBJ2-3; D gene uncertain. CDR1 is SGHTA and CDR2 is FQGNSA in the germline V gene. The germline V and J ends were trimmed by 0 bases and 2 bases, with 9 bases remaining between them. This CDR3 has 15 residues. The CDR3 bases are TGTGCCAGCAGCTTAGCGATCCAGCCCACAGATACGCAGTATTTT. This codes for CASSLAIQPTDTQYF.

This sequence joins TRBV27 and TRBJ2-2, with D maybe TRBD2 (6 bases). This CDR3 has 14 residues. V lost 3 bases and J lost 4, with 9 bases in between. Germline loops: CDR1 MNHEY, CDR2 SMNVEV (reference sequence). DNA of the CDR3: TGTGCCAGCAGTTTCGGGAGTGGCACCGGGGAGCTGTTTTTT. Amino acids: CASSFGSGTGELFF.

V is TRBV5-6 and J is TRBJ1-1; D not resolved. In germline, CDR1 is SGHDT, CDR2 YYEEEE. V lost 4 bases and J 0 bases, leaving 13 bases between the germline ends. The CDR3 spans 15 residues. CDR3 sequence (DNA): TGTGCCAGCAGCCCCGTCCAGGACGTGAACACTGAAGCTTTCTTT. This gives the protein CASSPVQDVNTEAFF.

The CDR3: CSGGQYNTEAFF. CDR3 nucleotides: TGCAGCGGGGGACAGTATAACACTGAAGCTTTCTTT. The V and J genes are TRBV29-1 and TRBJ1-1; 7 bases align to TRBD1. The CDR3 has 12 residues. The germline V gene encodes CDR1 SQVTM and CDR2 ANQGSEA. Trimming at V came to 7 bases and at J to 2 bases, leaving 4 bases not matched to a gene. Supplemented by reference TRBV29-1 and TRBJ1-1, the full variable domain reads SAVISQKPSRDICQRGTSLTIQCQVDSQVTMMFWYRQQPGQSLTLIATANQGSEATYESGFVIDKFPISRPNLTFSTLTVSNMSPEDSSIYLCSGGQYNTEAFFGQGTRLTVV.

The chain is built from TRBV12-5 and TRBJ1-5, with TRBD1 matching 7 bases. Germline CDR1 reads LGHNT; CDR2 reads FRNRAP. The length of the CDR3 is 15 residues. Germline trimming cut 5 bases from V and 2 bases from J; bases unmatched to any gene: 6. CDR3 sequence (DNA): TGTGCTAGTGGTCCCACAGGGGCCGGCAATCAGCCCCAGCATTTT. Its protein product is CASGPTGAGNQPQHF.

V usage is TRBV27 and J usage is TRBJ1-6, with a tentative D call TRBD1 (6 bases). Trimming pared 7 bases from V and 0 bases from J, leaving 10 bases between. Per germline, CDR1 MNHEY and CDR2 SMNVEV (reference sequence). The CDR3 is made up of 15 amino acids. DNA of the CDR3: TGTGCCAGCAAAACAGGGAGCTCCTATAATTCACCCCTCCACTTT. It specifies CASKTGSSYNSPLHF.

For this clone: This same CDR3 is encoded by further DNA sequences in the sample. The rearrangement joins TRBV6-1 to TRBJ2-7, with D perhaps TRBD1 (7 bases). Per germline, CDR1 MNHNS and CDR2 SASEGT. The CDR3 spans 13 residues. Trimming stripped 4 bases from V and 4 bases from J, with 11 bases between. This chain's CDR3 is CASSAQGGYEQYF. As DNA, the CDR3 is TGTGCCAGCAGTGCTCAGGGGGGATACGAGCAGTACTTC.

The rearrangement links TRBV19 to TRBJ1-5; a possible D gene is TRBD1 (5 bases). CDR1 is LNHDA, CDR2 SQIVND, per germline (reference sequence). Trimming stripped 10 bases from V and 7 bases from J, with 17 bases between. The CDR3 contains 13 residues. In DNA form, the CDR3 reads TGTGCCACAAAGGGTCAGGGAATACAGCCCCAGCATTTT. Residues: CATKGQGIQPQHF.

The V call is TRBV7-2, the J call TRBJ2-5; possibly TRBD2 for D (6 bases). V lost 10 bases to trimming and J lost 3 bases, with 9 bases between them. The germline gives CDR1 SGHTA, CDR2 FQGNSA. The CDR3 length is 11 residues. This CDR3 reads CATQREETQYF. In DNA form, the CDR3 reads TGTGCCACCCAGCGGGAAGAGACCCAGTACTTC.

This clone was seen only once. The chain joins TRBV29-1 to TRBJ2-3, with D possibly being TRBD2 (5 bases). Germline V gene sequence: CDR1 SQVTM, CDR2 ANQGSEA. V lost 0 bases to trimming and J lost 3 bases, with 10 bases between them. The CDR3 extends over 14 amino acids. This CDR3 reads CSVEDRGATDTQYF. Written as DNA, the CDR3 is TGCAGCGTTGAAGATCGGGGTGCGACAGATACGCAGTATTTT.

The J gene is TRBJ2-3, the V gene TRBV9; TRBD2 is a possible D gene (5 bases). V lost 0 bases to trimming and J lost 0 bases, with 8 bases between them. The germline gives CDR1 SGDLS, CDR2 YYNGEE. This CDR3 comprises 15 residues. The DNA for the CDR3 is TGTGCCAGCAGCGTAGACGGGATGAGCACAGATACGCAGTATTTT. Its protein product is CASSVDGMSTDTQYF.

This sequence joins TRBV10-3 and TRBJ2-1, with 7 bases matching TRBD2. The germline V gene encodes CDR1 ENHRY and CDR2 SYGVKD. The CDR3 is 16 amino acids. The ends lost 5 bases at V and 7 bases at J; junction bases unmatched: 14. For the CDR3, the DNA is TGTGCCATCAGTTCCGGACTAGGCTTAGGGACTAATGAGCAGTTCTTC. Protein product: CAISSGLGLGTNEQFF.

This clone occurred once. V usage is TRBV30 and J usage is TRBJ2-5; the match to TRBD2 covers 12 bases. Germline-derived CDR1 and CDR2 are GTSNPN and SVGIG (reference sequence). J lost 4 bases, V lost 4 bases, and 7 bases had no gene match. This CDR3 region has 15 residues. CDR3 DNA: TGTGCCTGGACCCTAGCGGGAGGGCCTGGAGAGACCCAGTACTTC. Its protein is CAWTLAGGPGETQYF.

V is TRBV7-9 and J is TRBJ1-1, with D possibly TRBD1 on 6 matching bases. The CDR3 is 17 amino acids. Germline-derived CDR1 and CDR2 are SEHNR and FQNEAQ (reference sequence). Trimming removed 5 bases at V and 2 bases at J, with 21 bases between. The CDR3 loop is CASSRPPIGGGNTEAFF. As DNA, the CDR3 is TGTGCCAGCAGCCGCCCTCCGATCGGGGGGGGCAACACTGAAGCTTTCTTT. Variable domain in full (rest from reference TRBV7-9 and TRBJ1-1): DTGVSQNPRHKITKRGQNVTFRCDPISEHNRLYWYRQTLGQGPEFLTYFQNEAQLEKSRLLSDRFSAERPKGSFSTLEIQRTEQGDSAMYLCASSRPPIGGGNTEAFFGQGTRLTVV.

The gene calls are TRBV9 and TRBJ2-3, with a weak D call TRBD2 (6 bases). The CDR3 loop spans 16 amino acids. The ends were cut back, 3 bases at V and 2 bases at J, with 16 bases in the middle. Per the germline V gene, CDR1 is SGDLS and CDR2 is YYNGEE. The CDR3 sequence is CASSEVIAAVTDTQYF. The CDR3 nucleotides are TGTGCCAGCAGCGAAGTCATAGCGGCTGTCACAGATACGCAGTATTTT.

The rearrangement links TRBV7-9 to TRBJ1-5; D is unresolved. CDR1 is SEHNR and CDR2 is FQNEAQ in the germline V gene (reference sequence). The CDR3 extends over 13 amino acids. Trimming stripped 0 bases from V and 6 bases from J, with 6 bases between. CDR3 protein: CASSLAEGQPQHF. CDR3 in DNA: TGTGCCAGCAGCTTAGCAGAGGGTCAGCCCCAGCATTTT.

This clone was picked up one time. The chain carries TRBV4-1 and TRBJ2-5; 7 bases fit TRBD2. Germline V gene lookup returns CDR1 MGHRA and CDR2 YSYEKL. This CDR3 has 16 residues. V shed 0 bases, J shed 1 base, and the junction held 5 bases outside the gene matches. The CDR3 DNA sequence: TGCGCCAGCAGCCAAGATCGGGGGGTAAGCCAAGAGACCCAGTACTTC. As protein: CASSQDRGVSQETQYF.

The chain links TRBV4-2 to TRBJ2-6; no clear D gene. This CDR3 has 14 amino acids. The V gene's germline CDR1 is LGHNA and CDR2 YNFKEQ. The V gene lost 4 bases and the J gene lost 3 bases, with 7 bases spanning the gap. CDR3 nucleotides: TGTGCCAGCAGCCCAGATCGTGGGGCCAACGTCCTGACTTTC. It translates to CASSPDRGANVLTF.

This chain joins TRBV5-1 and TRBJ2-7; D is unclear. The CDR3 is 14 amino acids. V lost 1 base to trimming and J lost 3 bases, with 11 bases between them. Germline lookup yields CDR1 SGHRS and CDR2 YFSETQ. The CDR3, as DNA: TGCGCCAGCAGCTTGAGGTCAGACCTCTACGAGCAGTACTTC. Amino acids: CASSLRSDLYEQYF. The entire variable domain, with the rest obtained from reference TRBV5-1 and TRBJ2-7, is as follows: KAGVTQTPRYLIKTRGQQVTLSCSPISGHRSVSWYQQTPGQGLQFLFEYFSETQRNKGNFPGRFSGRQFSNSRSEMNVSTLELGDSALYLCASSLRSDLYEQYFGPGTRLTVT.

The chain couples TRBV30 to TRBJ1-1; D gene ambiguous. Trimming removed 1 base from V and 4 bases from J, with 19 bases in between. This CDR3 is built from 16 residues. CDR1 and CDR2 (germline): GTSNPN, SVGIG (reference sequence). Written as DNA, the CDR3 is TGTGCCTGGAGTGCTGCCAACGTCGTTCGGGGCACTGAAGCTTTCTTT. It codes for CAWSAANVVRGTEAFF.

The chain employs TRBV19 and TRBJ2-7; D may match TRBD1 or TRBD2 (5 bases each). V lost 3 bases and J 3 bases, leaving 12 bases between the germline ends. The CDR3 contains 14 residues. CDR1 and CDR2 (germline): LNHDA, SQIVND (reference sequence). CDR3 coding DNA: TGTGCCAGTAGTATTTTGGGACCCAGCTACGAGCAGTACTTC. It encodes CASSILGPSYEQYF.